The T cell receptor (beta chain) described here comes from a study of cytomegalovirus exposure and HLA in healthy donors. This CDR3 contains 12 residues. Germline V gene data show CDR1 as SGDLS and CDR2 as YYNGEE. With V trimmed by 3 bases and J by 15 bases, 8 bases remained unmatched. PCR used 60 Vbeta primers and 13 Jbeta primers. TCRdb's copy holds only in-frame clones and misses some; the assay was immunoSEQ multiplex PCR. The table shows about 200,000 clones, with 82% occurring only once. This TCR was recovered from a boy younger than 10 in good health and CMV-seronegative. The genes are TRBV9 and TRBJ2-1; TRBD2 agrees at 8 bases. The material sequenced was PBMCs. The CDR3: CASSATGGLTFF. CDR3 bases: TGTGCCAGCAGCGCAACGGGGGGGCTTACGTTCTTC.